A single sample is the source of the 11 T cell receptor beta chains below, sequenced in a study of shared clonotypes between healthy human individuals. Profiled with immunoSEQ multiplex PCR; TCRdb holds only in-frame clones, not every one. The sample has roughly 2,300,000 clones; around 93% are singletons. Material: naive CD4+ T cells from PBMCs. Subset specified: CD45RA+ positively selected. These receptor sequences come from a man aged 18 to 29 in good health. Some clones in this sample may be carry-over from other donors' samples.

The rearrangement joins TRBV9 to TRBJ1-2; D gene unclear. Trimming stripped 0 bases from V and 8 bases from J, with 20 bases between. The germline gives CDR1 SGDLS, CDR2 YYNGEE. This CDR3 has 16 residues. The CDR3 here is CASSVATGSLGIGYTF. The CDR3 nucleotides are TGTGCCAGCAGCGTAGCTACGGGCAGCCTAGGGATAGGCTACACCTTC.

This rearrangement joins TRBV7-6 to TRBJ1-1; D gene ambiguous. CDR1 SGHVS and CDR2 FNYEAQ come from the germline V gene. Trimming took off 5 bases at V and 4 bases at J, with 20 bases between the two ends. There are 16 residues in the CDR3. CDR3 sequence: CASSPFELEGGTEAFF. The DNA of the CDR3 is TGTGCCAGCAGCCCGTTCGAGTTGGAGGGCGGCACTGAAGCTTTCTTT.

This clone showed up just a few times. The same CDR3 arises from other DNA sequences in this sample as well. This chain links TRBV2 with TRBJ1-3; D call uncertain. CDR3 length equals 11 residues. Germline-derived CDR1 and CDR2 are SNHLY and FYNNEI. The V end was cut by 6 bases, the J end by 0 bases, with 0 bases between. CDR3 residues: CASSSGNTIYF. As DNA, the CDR3 is TGTGCCAGCAGCTCTGGAAACACCATATATTTT.

With respect to this clone: At the DNA level, this CDR3 is encoded by other sequences in the same sample as well. This chain joins TRBV5-1 and TRBJ2-7, with 8 bases matching TRBD1. There are 14 residues in the CDR3. The trim removed 1 base at V and 3 bases at J, leaving 3 bases unmatched. In germline, CDR1 is SGHRS, CDR2 YFSETQ. The CDR3: CASSLLGQGYEQYF. Here the CDR3 DNA reads TGCGCCAGCAGCTTGCTAGGACAGGGCTACGAGCAGTACTTC.

This chain connects TRBV9 to TRBJ2-3; 8 bases are shared with TRBD2. The CDR3 is 14 residues long. Germline CDR1 is SGDLS and CDR2 is YYNGEE. Germline trimming cut 6 bases from V and 7 bases from J; bases unmatched to any gene: 10. The CDR3 sequence is CASIKREKRNTQYF. CDR3 sequence (DNA): TGTGCCAGCATCAAGCGGGAGAAACGAAATACGCAGTATTTT.

V usage is TRBV19 and J usage is TRBJ1-5; D uncertain. The CDR3 totals 15 residues. Per germline, CDR1 LNHDA and CDR2 SQIVND (reference sequence). Trimming removed 3 bases from V and 0 bases from J, with 9 bases in between. Written as DNA, the CDR3 is TGTGCCAGTAGTATTACACGGAGTAGCAATCAGCCCCAGCATTTT. Amino acid sequence: CASSITRSSNQPQHF.

This chain joins TRBV6-5 and TRBJ1-4, with D perhaps TRBD1 (5 bases). CDR1 is MNHEY, CDR2 SVGAGI, per germline. The CDR3 runs to 15 residues. V was clipped by 8 bases and J by 5 bases, with 18 bases between them. In DNA form, the CDR3 reads TGTGCCAGCGGATCTAGGGGTTCTTGGAATGAAAAACTGTTTTTT. Protein sequence: CASGSRGSWNEKLFF.

The rearrangement uses TRBV19 and TRBJ1-1, with D tentatively TRBD1 (5 bases). Germline V gene sequence: CDR1 LNHDA, CDR2 SQIVND (reference sequence). The CDR3 runs 15 residues. The V end was cut by 3 bases, the J end by 5 bases, with 16 bases between. The DNA for the CDR3 is TGTGCCAGTAGTATCAGGCGGGGGTTTAGAACTGAAGCTTTCTTT. It yields the protein CASSIRRGFRTEAFF.

The chain uses TRBV2 and TRBJ1-5, with D tentatively TRBD1 (5 bases). From germline, CDR1 is SNHLY and CDR2 FYNNEI. V was trimmed by 5 bases and J by 4 bases, leaving 9 bases between them. The CDR3 covers 13 residues. In DNA, the CDR3 is TGTGCCAGCAGTTTGACAGAAAATCAGCCCCAGCATTTT. Its translation is CASSLTENQPQHF.

The chain has TRBV25-1 and TRBJ2-2; TRBD2 is a possible D gene (6 bases). Germline CDR1 MGHDK, CDR2 SYGVNS. The CDR3 is 15 amino acids. The ends were cut back, 2 bases at V and 4 bases at J, with 11 bases in the middle. DNA of the CDR3: TGTGCCAGCAGTGAAGGGGGGTCGGGCACCGGGGAGCTGTTTTTT. It yields the protein CASSEGGSGTGELFF.

The chain employs TRBV5-4 and TRBJ2-7; 12 nucleotides line up with TRBD1. Losses at the gene ends were 4 bases for V and 4 bases for J; bases not matched to a gene: 3. Per the germline V gene, CDR1 is SGHNT and CDR2 is YYREEE (reference sequence). CDR3 size: 14 residues. The CDR3 sequence: CASSQGQGAYEQYF. The CDR3 DNA is TGTGCCAGCAGCCAGGGACAGGGGGCTTACGAGCAGTACTTC.